This passage covers 31 T cell receptor beta chains from one sample sequenced in a study of beta chain features in type 1 diabetes (dated by TCRdb to 2016 to 2018). The method behind the library was the immunoSEQ multiplex PCR assay. The entire amount of isolated RNA was reverse transcribed using the High Capacity cDNA Reverse Transcription Kit, so the sequenced TCRB transcripts were expressed ones. TCRdb mirrors the immuneACCESS table, restricted to in-frame sequences. Some clones are absent from its copies; in checked studies, under half trace to an unresolved V gene, and the reason for the others is unknown. The table for this sample lists more than 300,000 clones; less than 10% of them were counted only once. The ten largest clones represent more than 0.4% of the sample. The specimen was central memory CD4+ T cells from blood. The receptor source for this set is a woman younger than 30 in good health.

The rearrangement uses TRBV6-6 and TRBJ2-3; 12 bases match TRBD2. Germline values: CDR1 MNHNY, CDR2 SVGAGI (reference sequence). The CDR3 runs to 16 residues. V was pared by 4 bases and J by 8 bases, with 10 bases of the junction left unmatched. The CDR3 bases are TGTGCCAGCAGTTCCACCGGGACTAGCGGGCTGGGTACGCAGTATTTT. Translating it yields CASSSTGTSGLGTQYF.

This clone was found a few times. This sequence joins TRBV2 and TRBJ2-6, with unresolved D. The CDR3 sequence is 15 residues long. Per the germline V gene, CDR1 is SNHLY and CDR2 is FYNNEI. Between the trimmed V and J ends, which lost 0 bases and 2 bases, there was a span of 5 bases. The CDR3 loop reads CASSEAWAGANVLTF. CDR3 nucleotide sequence: TGTGCCAGCAGTGAAGCGTGGGCTGGGGCCAACGTCCTGACTTTC.

This clone was picked up a small number of times. This sequence joins TRBV2 and TRBJ2-1; 10 bases fit TRBD2. This CDR3 contains 14 residues. The ends lost 8 bases at V and 9 bases at J; junction bases unmatched: 10. Per the germline V gene, CDR1 is SNHLY and CDR2 is FYNNEI. CDR3 DNA: TGTGCCAGCGCCGCTAGCGGGAGTGCCAGTGAGCAGTTCTTC. This encodes CASAASGSASEQFF.

The genes are TRBV28 and TRBJ2-2; 7 bases agree with TRBD1. J was trimmed by 0 bases and V by 7 bases; bases with no gene match: 5. The CDR3 has 15 amino acids. Germline-derived CDR1 and CDR2 are MDHEN and SYDVKM. The CDR3 spells CASKVGTANTGELFF. DNA for the CDR3: TGTGCCAGCAAGGTCGGGACAGCGAACACCGGGGAGCTGTTTTTT.

The genes are TRBV5-1 and TRBJ2-1; 7 positions agree with TRBD1. CDR1 is SGHRS, CDR2 YFSETQ, per germline. The J segment lost 16 bases and the V segment lost 7 bases, leaving 17 bases of the junction unmatched. The CDR3 is made up of 13 amino acids. The CDR3 loop reads CASFGAGQAIAFF. The CDR3 coding sequence is TGCGCCAGCTTCGGGGCTGGACAGGCGATCGCATTCTTC.

The sample holds a few counts of this clone. The chain carries TRBV7-8 and TRBJ2-3; possible D gene TRBD2, 5 bases. Germline CDR1 reads SGHVS; CDR2 reads FQNEAQ. The CDR3 is made up of 15 amino acids. Trimming stripped 5 bases from V and 5 bases from J, with 17 bases between. Here the CDR3 reads CASSRDTRAGDTQYF. The DNA for the CDR3 is TGTGCCAGCAGCCGCGACACTAGGGCGGGAGATACGCAGTATTTT.

The genes are TRBV7-9 and TRBJ2-1; D is undetermined. The CDR3 loop spans 15 amino acids. Germline V gives CDR1 SEHNR, CDR2 FQNEAQ (reference sequence). V was cut by 0 bases and J by 0 bases, with 6 bases left in between. The CDR3 coding sequence is TGTGCCAGCAGCTTAGCGGGTCACTCCTACAATGAGCAGTTCTTC. It yields the protein CASSLAGHSYNEQFF.

This clone was seen a few times. CDR3 loop: CASSLETGELFF. CDR3 sequence (DNA): TGTGCCAGCAGCTTAGAGACCGGGGAGCTGTTTTTT. The chain uses TRBV7-9 and TRBJ2-2; no clear D gene. Trimming stripped 1 base from V and 5 bases from J, with 2 bases between. Germline-derived CDR1 and CDR2 are SEHNR and FQNEAQ (reference sequence). This CDR3 spans 12 amino acids.

This clone has more than one count but fewer than ten. The CDR3 loop is CASTPEGLRTDTQYF. Written as DNA, the CDR3 is TGTGCCAGCACCCCGGAGGGACTCCGCACAGATACGCAGTATTTT. This rearrangement joins TRBV2 to TRBJ2-3; D is possibly TRBD2 (6 bases). V was clipped by 7 bases and J by 1 base, with 15 bases between them. The CDR3 loop spans 15 amino acids. The germline gives CDR1 SNHLY, CDR2 FYNNEI.

The chain uses TRBV9 and TRBJ2-3, with 8 bases identical to TRBD2. The CDR3 has 16 residues. Germline assignment: CDR1 SGDLS and CDR2 YYNGEE. The V and J ends lost 6 bases and 0 bases, in that order; junction bases with no gene match: 9. CDR3 in amino acids: CASNLGVAGSTDTQYF. The CDR3 DNA is TGTGCCAGCAACCTAGGGGTAGCGGGGAGCACAGATACGCAGTATTTT.

This clone was recorded at least ten times. The rearrangement uses TRBV5-1 and TRBJ2-4, with 7 bases matching TRBD2. Trimming took 4 bases from V and 3 from J; bases not matched to a gene: 7. The CDR3 has 15 amino acids. Germline CDR1 SGHRS, CDR2 YFSETQ. This CDR3 reads CASSTEAGRKNIQYF. The CDR3 bases are TGCGCCAGCAGCACCGAAGCGGGGCGCAAAAACATTCAGTACTTC.

In its sample, this clone was seen a few times. The chain couples TRBV7-2 to TRBJ2-5, with 14 bases that match TRBD2. The CDR3 runs 18 residues. Germline loops: CDR1 SGHTA, CDR2 FQGNSA. J lost 5 bases, V lost 1 base, and 9 bases had no gene match. The DNA of the CDR3 is TGTGCCAGCAGCTTAGTTAGTGGACTAGCGGGAGGAGATGAGACCCAGTACTTC. This gives the protein CASSLVSGLAGGDETQYF.

This clone was detected only a few times. This chain connects TRBV7-2 to TRBJ2-3; D uncertain. The length of the CDR3 is 15 residues. With 5 bases removed from V and 1 base from J, the gap between germline ends came to 13 bases. Germline-derived CDR1 and CDR2 are SGHTA and FQGNSA. The CDR3, as DNA: TGTGCCAGCAGCGAGGTTCGGAGCGGCACAGATACGCAGTATTTT. Encoded protein: CASSEVRSGTDTQYF.

The V call is TRBV28, the J call TRBJ2-5, with 9 bases matching TRBD2. The CDR3 is made up of 17 amino acids. V trimming: 5 bases; J trimming: 5 bases; junction bases outside the gene matches: 15. Germline-derived CDR1 and CDR2 are MDHEN and SYDVKM. CDR3 DNA sequence: TGTGCCAGCAGTCGAGGCGGGACTAGCCGTCCTTATGAGACCCAGTACTTC. It is translated as CASSRGGTSRPYETQYF.

The V gene is TRBV5-4, the J gene TRBJ2-5; D is unclear. The CDR3 is 13 residues long. V lost 2 bases and J 2 bases, leaving 7 bases between the germline ends. In germline, CDR1 is SGHNT, CDR2 YYREEE (reference sequence). The CDR3 is CASSLQLQETQYF. The CDR3 DNA is TGTGCCAGCAGCTTACAACTACAAGAGACCCAGTACTTC.

The sample holds a few counts of this clone. The chain uses TRBV9 and TRBJ2-3; D possibly corresponds to TRBD2 (5 bases). Per the germline V gene, CDR1 is SGDLS and CDR2 is YYNGEE. The CDR3 runs 15 residues. Deletions cut 0 bases from V and 0 bases from J, with 8 bases between. The CDR3 sequence is CASSVVGASTDTQYF. In DNA form, the CDR3 reads TGTGCCAGCAGCGTAGTGGGAGCCAGCACAGATACGCAGTATTTT.

This clone was seen a few times. The chain is built from TRBV19 and TRBJ2-1; the D gene is possibly TRBD2 (5 bases). The CDR3 consists of 13 residues. Germline CDR1 LNHDA, CDR2 SQIVND (reference sequence). Trimming removed 8 bases at V and 4 bases at J, with 12 bases between. Here the CDR3 DNA reads TGTGCCAGTTCGGTGGGAGTGTACAATGAGCAGTTCTTC. Protein: CASSVGVYNEQFF.

The CDR3 bases are TGTGCCAGCAGCCCTATCGGACCCACAGATACGCAGTATTTT. Encoded protein: CASSPIGPTDTQYF. J is TRBJ2-3 and V is TRBV9, with no clear D. Trimming pared 4 bases from V and 2 bases from J, leaving 11 bases between. CDR3 length equals 14 residues. The germline gives CDR1 SGDLS, CDR2 YYNGEE.

At least ten counts were recorded for this clone. V usage is TRBV19 and J usage is TRBJ1-5; D unresolved. Looked up from germline, CDR1 is LNHDA and CDR2 is SQIVND (reference sequence). V lost 6 bases and J lost 3, with 18 bases in between. CDR3 length equals 16 residues. The CDR3 nucleotides are TGTGCCAGTAGAAATACCGGGTCAGGCTACAATCAGCCCCAGCATTTT. Residues: CASRNTGSGYNQPQHF.

This clone was recorded a few times. The chain carries TRBV5-8 and TRBJ2-3; no firm D call. The length of the CDR3 is 15 residues. V was pared by 2 bases and J by 0 bases, with 10 bases between. Germline assignment: CDR1 SGHTS and CDR2 YDEGEE. The chain's CDR3 is CASSFGLSSTDTQYF. The CDR3 nucleotides are TGTGCCAGCAGCTTCGGGCTGTCTAGCACAGATACGCAGTATTTT.

The chain carries TRBV5-1 and TRBJ2-1, with 12 bases matching TRBD2. V trimming: 0 bases; J trimming: 3 bases; junction bases outside the gene matches: 1. There are 16 residues in the CDR3. Per the germline V gene, CDR1 is SGHRS and CDR2 is YFSETQ. CDR3 region: CASSLGLAGVYNEQFF. The CDR3 coding sequence is TGCGCCAGCAGCTTGGGACTAGCGGGAGTCTACAATGAGCAGTTCTTC.

The V call is TRBV6-6, the J call TRBJ2-4; D gene uncertain. Trimming cost V 0 bases and J 0 bases, with 6 bases left between them. Germline CDR1 and CDR2: MNHNY and SVGAGI (reference sequence). This CDR3 region has 15 residues. CDR3 bases: TGTGCCAGCAGTTACTCGAGCCTAGCCAAAAACATTCAGTACTTC. This gives the protein CASSYSSLAKNIQYF.

This clone was seen only a few times. The rearrangement joins TRBV7-2 to TRBJ1-2; 8 bases are shared with TRBD1. The CDR3 consists of 15 residues. Germline assignment: CDR1 SGHTA and CDR2 FQGNSA. The ends lost 5 bases at V and 2 bases at J; junction bases unmatched: 7. CDR3 sequence reads: CASSESRGQNYGYTF. The CDR3 nucleotides read TGTGCCAGCAGCGAAAGCAGGGGGCAAAACTATGGCTACACCTTC.

A few counts support this clone. The same CDR3 arises from other DNA sequences in this sample as well. The chain carries TRBV7-2 and TRBJ2-7; 8 bases line up with TRBD2. The germline gives CDR1 SGHTA, CDR2 FQGNSA. V lost 1 base and J lost 2; bases outside the gene matches: 4. The CDR3 spans 15 residues. CDR3 coding DNA: TGTGCCAGCAGCTTAGGCCTAGCGGGCACCTACGAGCAGTACTTC. As protein: CASSLGLAGTYEQYF.

This clone was found a few times. V usage is TRBV27 and J usage is TRBJ1-1, with TRBD1 as a possible D gene (6 bases). V shed 6 bases and J shed 0 bases, with 20 bases lying between them. Germline CDR1 MNHEY, CDR2 SMNVEV (reference sequence). This CDR3 contains 17 residues. CDR3 residues: CASSQKQGWALNTEAFF. CDR3 nucleotides: TGTGCCAGCAGCCAAAAACAGGGTTGGGCCTTGAACACTGAAGCTTTCTTT.

There are a few counts of this clone. The V call is TRBV28, the J call TRBJ2-7, with TRBD1 identical over 8 bases. This CDR3 is 15 amino acids long. CDR1 is MDHEN and CDR2 is SYDVKM in the germline V gene. The ends lost 5 bases at V and 5 bases at J; junction bases unmatched: 11. Here the CDR3 DNA reads TGTGCCAGCAGTGGGGGACAGGTCGGGATCCACGAGCAGTACTTC. This gives the protein CASSGGQVGIHEQYF.

In this sample, this clone turned up many times. The V gene is TRBV7-2, the J gene TRBJ2-1, with 9 nucleotides matching TRBD2. Germline V CDR1 and CDR2: SGHTA, FQGNSA. The CDR3 length is 16 residues. V lost 6 bases, J lost 9 bases, and 15 bases stayed unmatched. DNA for the CDR3: TGTGCCAGCAGGGAATCGCTGGGACTAGCAGAGGTTGAGCAGTTCTTC. Residues: CASRESLGLAEVEQFF.

The V gene is TRBV6-1, the J gene TRBJ2-5; D not certain. This CDR3 region has 13 residues. V was pared by 10 bases and J by 3 bases, with 15 bases between. Germline V CDR1 and CDR2: MNHNS, SASEGT. The CDR3 DNA is TGTGCCACCCGGTGGCTCTCGGAAGAGACCCAGTACTTC. Translated: CATRWLSEETQYF.

At least ten counts were recorded for this clone. Other DNA sequences in this specimen translate into the identical CDR3. This chain uses TRBV7-9 with TRBJ2-5; D is perhaps TRBD2 (6 bases). The length of the CDR3 is 13 residues. Germline lookup yields CDR1 SEHNR and CDR2 FQNEAQ (reference sequence). Deletions cut 6 bases from V and 1 base from J, with 9 bases between. CDR3 residues: CASSSSGQETQYF. The CDR3 bases are TGTGCCAGCAGTAGTAGCGGCCAAGAGACCCAGTACTTC.

This clone was counted a few times. V usage is TRBV5-4 and J usage is TRBJ2-1, with 13 bases lining up with TRBD2. V was pared by 2 bases and J by 5 bases, with 1 base of the junction left unmatched. The CDR3 spans 15 residues. CDR1 is SGHNT, CDR2 YYREEE, per germline (reference sequence). In DNA form, the CDR3 reads TGTGCCAGCAGCTTACTAGCGGGAGGGGACAATGAGCAGTTCTTC. Protein sequence: CASSLLAGGDNEQFF.

This clone appeared a few times. The chain's CDR3 is CASRQNWGQFF. The CDR3 nucleotides are TGTGCCAGCCGCCAAAACTGGGGGCAGTTCTTC. The V call is TRBV5-8, the J call TRBJ2-1, with no clear D. The V and J ends lost 7 bases and 12 bases respectively, with 14 bases between them. The V gene's germline CDR1 is SGHTS and CDR2 YDEGEE. The CDR3 extends over 11 amino acids.